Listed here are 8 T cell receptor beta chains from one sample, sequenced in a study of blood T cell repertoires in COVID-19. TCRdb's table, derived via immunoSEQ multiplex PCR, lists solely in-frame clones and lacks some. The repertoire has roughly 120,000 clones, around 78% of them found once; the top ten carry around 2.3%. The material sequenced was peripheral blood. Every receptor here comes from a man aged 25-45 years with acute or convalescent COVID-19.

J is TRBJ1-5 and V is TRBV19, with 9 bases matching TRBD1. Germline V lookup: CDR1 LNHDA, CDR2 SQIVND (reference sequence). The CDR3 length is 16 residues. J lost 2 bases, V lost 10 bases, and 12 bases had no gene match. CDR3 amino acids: CAIGGTGMSRNQPQHF. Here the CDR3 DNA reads TGTGCCATAGGAGGGACAGGGATGTCTCGCAATCAGCCCCAGCATTTT.

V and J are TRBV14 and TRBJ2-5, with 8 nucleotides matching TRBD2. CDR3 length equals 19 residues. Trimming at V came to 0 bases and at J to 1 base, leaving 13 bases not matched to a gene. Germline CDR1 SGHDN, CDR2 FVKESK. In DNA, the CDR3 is TGTGCCAGCAGCCAAGATGGGGTTCTGGCGGGGGGTTTCCAAGAGACCCAGTACTTC. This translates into CASSQDGVLAGGFQETQYF. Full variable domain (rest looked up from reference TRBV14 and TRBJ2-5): EAGVTQFPSHSVIEKGQTVTLRCDPISGHDNLYWYRRVMGKEIKFLLHFVKESKQDESGMPNNRFLAERTGGTYSTLKVQPAELEDSGVYFCASSQDGVLAGGFQETQYFGPGTRLLVL.

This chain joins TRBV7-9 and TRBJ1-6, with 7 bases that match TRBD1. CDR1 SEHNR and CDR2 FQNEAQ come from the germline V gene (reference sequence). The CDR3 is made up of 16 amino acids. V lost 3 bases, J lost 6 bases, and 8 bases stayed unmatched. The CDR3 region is CASSLGRQGSNSPLHF. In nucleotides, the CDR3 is TGTGCCAGCAGCTTGGGCCGACAGGGCTCTAATTCACCCCTCCACTTT.

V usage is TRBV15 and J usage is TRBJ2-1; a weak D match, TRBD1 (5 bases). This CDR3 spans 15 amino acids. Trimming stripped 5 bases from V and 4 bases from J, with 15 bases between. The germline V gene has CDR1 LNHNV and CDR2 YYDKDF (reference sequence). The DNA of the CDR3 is TGTGCCACCAGCCTAGGGGCCTCGGATTACAATGAGCAGTTCTTC. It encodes CATSLGASDYNEQFF.

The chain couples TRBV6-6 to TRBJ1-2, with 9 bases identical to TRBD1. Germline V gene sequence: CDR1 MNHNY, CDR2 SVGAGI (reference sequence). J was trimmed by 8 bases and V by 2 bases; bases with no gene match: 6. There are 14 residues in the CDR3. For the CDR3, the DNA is TGTGCCAGCAGTTACCGACAGGGGGACCCAGGCTACACCTTC. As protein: CASSYRQGDPGYTF.

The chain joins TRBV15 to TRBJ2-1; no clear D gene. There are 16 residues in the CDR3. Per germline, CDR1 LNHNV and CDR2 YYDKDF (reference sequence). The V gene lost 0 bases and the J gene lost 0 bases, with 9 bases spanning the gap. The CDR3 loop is CATSRDRGSSYNEQFF. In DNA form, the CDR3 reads TGTGCCACCAGCAGAGATCGCGGATCCTCCTACAATGAGCAGTTCTTC. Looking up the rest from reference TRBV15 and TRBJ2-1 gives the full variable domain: DAMVIQNPRYQVTQFGKPVTLSCSQTLNHNVMYWYQQKSSQAPKLLFHYYDKDFNNEADTPDNFQSRRPNTSFCFLDIRSPGLGDTAMYLCATSRDRGSSYNEQFFGPGTRLTVL.

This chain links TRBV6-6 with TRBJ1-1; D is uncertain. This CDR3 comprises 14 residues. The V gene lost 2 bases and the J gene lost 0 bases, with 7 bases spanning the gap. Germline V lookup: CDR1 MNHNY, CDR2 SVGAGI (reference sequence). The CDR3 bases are TGTGCCAGCAGTTACCCCGAGATGAACACTGAAGCTTTCTTT. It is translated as CASSYPEMNTEAFF.

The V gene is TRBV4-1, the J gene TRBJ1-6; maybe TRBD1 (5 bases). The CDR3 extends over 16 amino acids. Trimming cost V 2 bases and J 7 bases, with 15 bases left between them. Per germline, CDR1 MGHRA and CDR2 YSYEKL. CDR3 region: CASSQFGADRNSPLHF. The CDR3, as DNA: TGCGCCAGCAGCCAATTTGGGGCAGACCGGAATTCACCCCTCCACTTT.